Shown below are 24 T cell receptor beta chains from a single sample sequenced in a study of beta chain features in type 1 diabetes. The sequenced template was cDNA made from the entire isolated RNA. The assay was immunoSEQ multiplex PCR, and TCRdb's table has in-frame clones only and misses some. The data contain 300,000 to 450,000 clones, over 10% of them singletons. Sequenced sample: naive CD4+ T cells from blood. These receptors came from a man younger than 35 in good health.

The rearrangement uses TRBV18 and TRBJ1-5, with 7 bases aligning to TRBD1. Germline-derived CDR1 and CDR2 are KGHSH and LQKENI. The CDR3 loop spans 14 amino acids. Germline trimming cut 3 bases from V and 3 bases from J; bases unmatched to any gene: 2. The CDR3: CASSPGTDNQPQHF. As DNA, the CDR3 is TGTGCCAGCTCACCTGGGACAGACAATCAGCCCCAGCATTTT. Based on the CDR3 plus reference TRBV18 and TRBJ1-5, the full variable domain is NAGVMQNPRHLVRRRGQEARLRCSPMKGHSHVYWYRQLPEEGLKFMVYLQKENIIDESGMPKERFSAEFPKEGPSILRIQQVVRGDSAAYFCASSPGTDNQPQHFGDGTRLSIL.

This clone was found a few times. The J gene is TRBJ1-5, the V gene TRBV6-1; weak D call: TRBD1 (5 bases). V was clipped by 8 bases and J by 0 bases, with 14 bases between them. The CDR3 runs to 15 residues. The V gene's germline CDR1 is MNHNS and CDR2 SASEGT. Written as DNA, the CDR3 is TGTGCCAGCCTGGAGGGACTGAGTAGCAATCAGCCCCAGCATTTT. This encodes CASLEGLSSNQPQHF.

The chain recombines TRBV5-4 with TRBJ2-5; D not certain. The V end was cut by 0 bases, the J end by 1 base, with 4 bases between. CDR3 length: 13 amino acids. Germline V gene data show CDR1 as SGHNT and CDR2 as YYREEE (reference sequence). CDR3 loop: CASSLGLQETQYF. The CDR3 DNA follows: TGTGCCAGCAGCTTGGGGCTCCAAGAGACCCAGTACTTC.

The chain uses TRBV7-2 and TRBJ1-6; no clear D gene. Germline V gives CDR1 SGHTA, CDR2 FQGNSA. This CDR3 is 14 amino acids long. Trimming removed 1 base at V and 7 bases at J, with 8 bases between. The CDR3 sequence is CASSLVPENSPLHF. The CDR3 DNA sequence: TGTGCCAGCAGCTTAGTGCCCGAGAATTCACCCCTCCACTTT.

This clone was observed a handful of times. V is TRBV30 and J is TRBJ2-3; possible D gene TRBD2, 5 bases. The V end lost 7 bases, the J end lost 0 bases, and 8 bases lay between the germline ends. Germline CDR1 and CDR2: GTSNPN and SVGIG (reference sequence). The CDR3 covers 12 residues. Written as DNA, the CDR3 is TGTGCCTCCCGCGGGAGCACAGATACGCAGTATTTT. It encodes CASRGSTDTQYF.

V is TRBV4-2 and J is TRBJ2-5; 9 bases are a match to TRBD2. V lost 1 base to trimming and J lost 5 bases; unmatched junction nucleotides: 14. From germline, CDR1 is LGHNA and CDR2 YNFKEQ. The CDR3 runs to 18 residues. Here the CDR3 DNA reads TGTGCCAGCAGCCAAGGGGGGTTGGCTAGCGGGATCAGGGAGACCCAGTACTTC. The encoded protein is CASSQGGLASGIRETQYF.

The rearrangement uses TRBV7-2 and TRBJ1-2, with 9 bases lining up with TRBD1. Trimming cost V 6 bases and J 4 bases; bases outside gene matches: 6. The CDR3 sequence is 14 residues long. Germline V gene data show CDR1 as SGHTA and CDR2 as FQGNSA. The CDR3 DNA follows: TGTGCCAGCAGGGATACAGGGGGCTCCTATGGCTACACCTTC. It encodes CASRDTGGSYGYTF.

The chain carries TRBV30 and TRBJ1-5; 9 bases fit TRBD1. The CDR3 spans 13 residues. Germline values: CDR1 GTSNPN, CDR2 SVGIG (reference sequence). J lost 7 bases, V lost 5 bases, and 6 bases had no gene match. The CDR3 sequence: CAWAGQGGQPQHF. Here the CDR3 DNA reads TGTGCCTGGGCGGGACAGGGAGGCCAGCCCCAGCATTTT. Filled out from reference TRBV30 and TRBJ1-5, the complete variable domain reads SQTIHQWPATLVQPVGSPLSLECTVEGTSNPNLYWYRQAAGRGLQLLFYSVGIGQISSEVPQNLSASRPQDRQFILSSKKLLLSDSGFYLCAWAGQGGQPQHFGDGTRLSIL.

This clone appeared a few times. V and J are TRBV7-9 and TRBJ1-2; tentatively, D is TRBD1 (6 bases). The germline gives CDR1 SEHNR, CDR2 FQNEAQ (reference sequence). Deletions cut 5 bases from V and 7 bases from J, with 17 bases between. The CDR3 is 14 residues long. The CDR3 sequence is CASSIARGRGGYTF. In DNA form, the CDR3 reads TGTGCCAGCAGCATCGCCCGGGGCAGGGGTGGCTACACCTTC.

This clone was counted between two and nine times. J is TRBJ1-1 and V is TRBV29-1, with a tentative D call TRBD1 (5 bases). Germline lookup yields CDR1 SQVTM and CDR2 ANQGSEA. This CDR3 is built from 15 residues. Trimming cost V 2 bases and J 0 bases, with 13 bases left between them. Written as DNA, the CDR3 is TGCAGCGTTGAATTAACAGGAGAGTTGAACACTGAAGCTTTCTTT. This translates into CSVELTGELNTEAFF.

The chain couples TRBV20-1 to TRBJ2-5; D is unclear. The V end was cut by 5 bases, the J end by 3 bases, with 4 bases between. Germline assignment: CDR1 DFQATT and CDR2 SNEGSKA (reference sequence). The length of the CDR3 is 10 residues. DNA for the CDR3: TGCAGTGCTGCAGAAGAGACCCAGTACTTC. Residues: CSAAEETQYF.

The genes are TRBV30 and TRBJ2-5; tentative D call: TRBD2 (6 bases). Germline CDR1 and CDR2: GTSNPN and SVGIG (reference sequence). The CDR3 contains 14 residues. Trimming left V 0 bases short and J 0 bases short, with 8 bases between. The CDR3 is CAWSVGDYQETQYF. The CDR3 DNA reads as TGTGCCTGGAGTGTAGGGGACTACCAAGAGACCCAGTACTTC.

J is TRBJ1-5 and V is TRBV30, with D unclear. The ends were cut back, 2 bases at V and 6 bases at J, with 11 bases in the middle. The CDR3 is made up of 13 amino acids. Germline-derived CDR1 and CDR2 are GTSNPN and SVGIG (reference sequence). The CDR3 reads CAWSTTVGQPQHF. The CDR3 bases are TGTGCCTGGAGTACAACAGTAGGTCAGCCCCAGCATTTT.

This clone appeared a few times. CDR3 coding DNA: TGTGCCAGCAGTTACTCGGGCCAGTCGGTTGGTTCCGTCCTGACTTTC. It encodes CASSYSGQSVGSVLTF. The gene calls are TRBV6-5 and TRBJ2-6, with D unresolved. Trimming took 0 bases from V and 12 from J, leaving 18 bases between them. CDR3 length equals 16 residues. Germline V lookup: CDR1 MNHEY, CDR2 SVGAGI.

This clone was observed a handful of times. The gene calls are TRBV15 and TRBJ2-1, with D possibly matching TRBD2 (5 bases). The CDR3 totals 15 residues. In germline, CDR1 is LNHNV, CDR2 YYDKDF (reference sequence). Trimming took off 3 bases at V and 0 bases at J, with 9 bases between the two ends. The CDR3 DNA sequence: TGTGCCACCAGCAGGAGCGGAGACTCCTACAATGAGCAGTTCTTC. This encodes CATSRSGDSYNEQFF.

This clone was observed a few times. V usage is TRBV9 and J usage is TRBJ2-1, with TRBD2 as a possible D gene (6 bases). The CDR3 spans 13 residues. Germline values: CDR1 SGDLS, CDR2 YYNGEE. The V and J ends lost 0 bases and 10 bases respectively, with 11 bases between them. Here the CDR3 reads CASSVGSGGEQFF. CDR3 in DNA: TGTGCCAGCAGCGTAGGGAGTGGGGGGGAGCAGTTCTTC.

This clone came up many times. The rearrangement uses TRBV15 and TRBJ1-2; possibly TRBD1 for D (6 bases). The CDR3 covers 17 residues. The germline CDR1 and CDR2 sequences are LNHNV and YYDKDF (reference sequence). V was clipped by 0 bases and J by 4 bases, with 18 bases between them. In DNA form, the CDR3 reads TGTGCCACCAGCAGAGATCGAATGGGGGCAATGGGCTATGGCTACACCTTC. Residues: CATSRDRMGAMGYGYTF.

The chain carries TRBV28 and TRBJ2-3, with TRBD2 matching over 11 bases. The CDR3 sequence is 15 residues long. Germline values: CDR1 MDHEN, CDR2 SYDVKM. Losses at the gene ends were 3 bases for V and 2 bases for J; bases not matched to a gene: 1. CDR3 coding DNA: TGTGCCAGCAGTTTGGGACTAGCGGACACAGATACGCAGTATTTT. This translates into CASSLGLADTDTQYF.

The chain employs TRBV7-2 and TRBJ2-2; 7 nucleotides agree with TRBD2. V trimming: 5 bases; J trimming: 5 bases; junction bases outside the gene matches: 14. Germline CDR1 reads SGHTA; CDR2 reads FQGNSA. The CDR3 runs 17 residues. The CDR3 is CASSGRRGGSGTGELFF. The CDR3 DNA sequence: TGTGCCAGCAGCGGACGGCGCGGCGGGAGTGGGACCGGGGAGCTGTTTTTT. Complete variable domain (other parts from reference TRBV7-2 and TRBJ2-2): GAGVSQSPSNKVTEKGKDVELRCDPISGHTALYWYRQSLGQGLEFLIYFQGNSAPDKSGLPSDRFSAERTGGSVSTLTIQRTQQEDSAVYLCASSGRRGGSGTGELFFGEGSRLTVL.

This clone was recorded a few times. The V gene is TRBV29-1, the J gene TRBJ2-7, with TRBD2 as a possible D gene (5 bases). Germline lookup yields CDR1 SQVTM and CDR2 ANQGSEA. V lost 5 bases, J lost 5 bases, and 10 bases lay in between. The CDR3 extends over 11 amino acids. The CDR3 sequence: CSVRGPNEQYF. The CDR3 DNA is TGCAGCGTTAGAGGGCCCAACGAGCAGTACTTC.

The CDR3: CAWSPRQGEQFF. CDR3 coding DNA: TGTGCCTGGAGCCCCCGACAGGGGGAGCAGTTCTTC. The chain joins TRBV30 to TRBJ2-1; 8 nucleotides align to TRBD1. Germline CDR1 is GTSNPN and CDR2 is SVGIG (reference sequence). The CDR3 is 12 amino acids. Germline trimming cut 3 bases from V and 10 bases from J; bases unmatched to any gene: 5.

The rearrangement links TRBV10-2 to TRBJ2-5, with 9 bases fitting TRBD1. J was trimmed by 2 bases and V by 7 bases; bases with no gene match: 2. The germline V gene has CDR1 WSHSY and CDR2 SAAADI. This CDR3 contains 13 residues. The CDR3 DNA sequence: TGCGCCAGCATGGACAGGGGACAAGAGACCCAGTACTTC. Its translation is CASMDRGQETQYF.

The rearrangement links TRBV30 to TRBJ2-3; 8 bases agree with TRBD2. The ends lost 0 bases at V and 4 bases at J; junction bases unmatched: 6. This CDR3 has 15 residues. Germline assignment: CDR1 GTSNPN and CDR2 SVGIG (reference sequence). The CDR3 is CAWSVLFGGADTQYF. As DNA, the CDR3 is TGTGCCTGGAGTGTACTATTCGGGGGGGCAGATACGCAGTATTTT.

This clone appeared a few times. The chain uses TRBV29-1 and TRBJ1-1; 10 bases line up with TRBD1. V lost 5 bases, J lost 2 bases, and 2 bases stayed unmatched. The CDR3 extends over 13 amino acids. CDR1 is SQVTM, CDR2 ANQGSEA, per germline. In nucleotides, the CDR3 is TGCAGCGTTTCGACAGGGGGCAACACTGAAGCTTTCTTT. It translates to CSVSTGGNTEAFF.